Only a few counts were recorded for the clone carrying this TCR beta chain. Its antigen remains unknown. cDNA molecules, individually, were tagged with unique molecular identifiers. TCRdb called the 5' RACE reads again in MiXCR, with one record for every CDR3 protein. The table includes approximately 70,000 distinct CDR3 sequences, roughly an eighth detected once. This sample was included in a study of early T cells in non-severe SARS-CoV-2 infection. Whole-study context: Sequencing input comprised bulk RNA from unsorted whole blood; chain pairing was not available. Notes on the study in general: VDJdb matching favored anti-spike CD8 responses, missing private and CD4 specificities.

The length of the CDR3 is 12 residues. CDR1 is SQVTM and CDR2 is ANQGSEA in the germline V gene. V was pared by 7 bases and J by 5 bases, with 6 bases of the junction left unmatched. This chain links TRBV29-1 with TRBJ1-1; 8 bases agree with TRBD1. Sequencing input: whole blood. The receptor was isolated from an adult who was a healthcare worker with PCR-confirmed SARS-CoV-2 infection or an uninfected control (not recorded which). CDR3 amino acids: CSGGQGLTEAFF. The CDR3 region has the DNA TGCAGCGGAGGACAGGGTTTGACTGAAGCTTTCTTT.